These T cell receptor beta chains were read from a single sample in a study of blood T cell repertoires in COVID-19. Clones were sequenced by immunoSEQ multiplex PCR, and TCRdb holds only the in-frame ones, with some missing. The sample lists 15,000 to 20,000 clones; under 90% were seen once. Material for sequencing was peripheral blood. The source of these receptors is a man older than 75 with acute or convalescent COVID-19. Both conserved end residues are part of each CDR3. D genes are given only for firm matches. The listing skips clone size in some rows; elsewhere it reads once, few, many or a size class.

J,V,size,D,CDR3,DNA
TRBJ2-5,TRBV3-1/TRBV3-2,NA,NA,CASSRPGLSGETQYF,TGTGCCAGCAGCCGCCCGGGACTCTCGGGGGAGACCCAGTACTTC
TRBJ2-3,TRBV6-5,NA,NA,CASSLPGTDTQYF,TGTGCCAGCAGTTTGCCAGGGACAGATACGCAGTATTTT
TRBJ2-3,TRBV4-1,NA,TRBD2,CASSPFSGVSTDTQYF,TGCGCCAGCAGCCCCTTTAGCGGGGTTAGCACAGATACGCAGTATTTT
TRBJ2-1,TRBV7-3,NA,NA,CASSNPGLYNEQFF,TGTGCCAGCAGCAACCCTGGCCTCTACAATGAGCAGTTCTTC
TRBJ1-2,TRBV20-1,few,TRBD1,CSAGTGGGYTF,TGCAGTGCTGGGACAGGGGGCGGCTACACCTTC
TRBJ2-2,TRBV7-9,NA,TRBD2,CASSLWRLAGGTGELFF,TGTGCCAGCAGCTTATGGCGACTAGCGGGGGGGACCGGGGAGCTGTTTTTT
TRBJ2-2,TRBV6-5,NA,NA,CASIAGTANTGELFF,TGTGCCAGCATCGCAGGAACCGCGAACACCGGGGAGCTGTTTTTT
TRBJ1-2,TRBV19,NA,TRBD1,CASSRTGAQLYGYTF,TGTGCCAGTAGCAGGACAGGGGCACAGCTCTATGGCTACACCTTC
TRBJ2-3,TRBV27,NA,NA,CASSYTRHRTQYF,TGTGCCAGCTCCTACACGAGACATAGGACGCAGTATTTT
TRBJ2-5,TRBV12-3/TRBV12-4,NA,NA,CASSMGGETQYF,TGTGCCAGCAGTATGGGGGGAGAGACCCAGTACTTC
TRBJ1-2,TRBV5-1,NA,NA,CASTDTNYGYTF,TGCGCCAGCACAGACACTAACTATGGCTACACCTTC
TRBJ2-2,TRBV25-1,NA,NA,CASTPTGTGELFF,TGTGCCAGCACCCCGACAGGCACCGGGGAGCTGTTTTTT
TRBJ2-5,TRBV11-2,NA,NA,CASSLDRGSRATQYF,TGTGCCAGCAGCTTAGATCGGGGGTCGAGGGCGACCCAGTACTTC
TRBJ1-1,TRBV10-3,NA,TRBD1,CAIRGQLLKGTEAFF,TGTGCCATCAGGGGACAGTTACTTAAGGGCACTGAAGCTTTCTTT
TRBJ2-2,TRBV3-1/TRBV3-2,few,NA,CASSEGRPGELFF,TGTGCCAGCAGCGAAGGGAGGCCCGGGGAGCTGTTTTTT
TRBJ1-2,TRBV6-1,NA,NA,CASSEAEGTLYGYTF,TGTGCCAGCAGTGAAGCGGAGGGCACCCTCTATGGCTACACCTTC
TRBJ2-5,TRBV3-1/TRBV3-2,few,NA,CASSQVTGTQYF,TGTGCCAGCAGCCAAGTAACGGGGACCCAGTACTTC
TRBJ2-3,TRBV29-1,NA,TRBD2,CSVDWTSGAAFTDTQYF,TGCAGCGTTGATTGGACTAGCGGGGCTGCCTTCACAGATACGCAGTATTTT
TRBJ1-6,TRBV7-6,NA,NA,CASSVDSFNSPLHF,TGTGCCAGCAGCGTGGACAGCTTTAATTCACCCCTCCACTTT
TRBJ1-3,TRBV5-4,few,NA,CASMLDSLGNTIYF,TGTGCCAGCATGCTGGACAGTCTCGGAAACACCATATATTTT
TRBJ2-5,TRBV21-1,NA,NA,CASSKAIWAGEMGETQYF,TGTGCCAGCAGCAAAGCGATCTGGGCAGGGGAAATGGGGGAGACCCAGTACTTC
TRBJ2-3,TRBV4-3,NA,NA,CASSQEPRGGTQYF,TGCGCCAGCAGCCAAGAACCACGTGGCGGTACGCAGTATTTT
TRBJ1-5,TRBV6-5,NA,TRBD1,CASRPQGASNQPQHF,TGTGCCAGCAGACCACAGGGGGCGAGCAATCAGCCCCAGCATTTT
TRBJ2-6,TRBV7-2,NA,TRBD1,CASSLTGDGANVLTF,TGTGCCAGCAGCTTGACAGGGGATGGGGCCAACGTCCTGACTTTC
TRBJ2-1,TRBV21-1,once,NA,CASSKILAGVGNEQFF,TGTGCCAGCAGCAAAATACTAGCGGGGGTGGGCAATGAGCAGTTCTTC
TRBJ1-2,TRBV6-1,NA,NA,CASSEAPSRVLPGYTF,TGTGCCAGCAGTGAAGCGCCTTCTCGAGTACTCCCTGGCTACACCTTC
TRBJ2-5,TRBV18,once,NA,CASSPGVGETQYF,TGTGCCAGCTCACCGGGCGTTGGGGAGACCCAGTACTTC
TRBJ1-1,TRBV2,NA,NA,CASSDTYTEAFF,TGTGCCAGCAGTGACACATACACTGAAGCTTTCTTT
TRBJ2-1,TRBV7-3,once,TRBD2,CASSRGLAGGQGEQFF,TGTGCCAGCAGCCGGGGACTAGCGGGGGGCCAAGGGGAGCAGTTCTTC
TRBJ1-5,TRBV18,NA,TRBD1,CASSSDRGSNQPQHF,TGTGCCAGCTCATCCGACAGGGGTAGCAATCAGCCCCAGCATTTT
TRBJ2-7,TRBV9,NA,TRBD1,CASSGTGGYEQYF,TGTGCCAGCAGCGGGACAGGTGGATACGAGCAGTACTTC
TRBJ2-1,TRBV11-3,NA,NA,CASSAGTARGEQFF,TGTGCCAGCAGCGCGGGGACAGCCCGGGGTGAGCAGTTCTTC
TRBJ2-1,TRBV7-7,NA,TRBD2,CASSLIASGDLNEQFF,TGTGCTAGCAGCTTAATCGCTAGCGGGGATTTGAATGAGCAGTTCTTC
TRBJ1-3,TRBV4-3,once,NA,CASSQDRTNVGNTIYF,TGCGCCAGCAGCCAAGATAGGACAAATGTTGGAAACACCATATATTTT
TRBJ1-2,TRBV4-3,NA,TRBD1,CASSQVAGQGTGYTF,TGCGCCAGCAGCCAAGTGGCGGGACAGGGAACCGGCTACACCTTC
TRBJ1-2,TRBV27,NA,NA,CASSLSFPTGFYGYTF,TGTGCCAGCAGTTTATCCTTCCCGACAGGCTTCTATGGCTACACCTTC
TRBJ1-4,TRBV11-2,NA,NA,CASSLDRGAGTNEKLFF,TGTGCCAGCAGCTTAGATCGGGGGGCCGGAACTAATGAAAAACTGTTTTTT
TRBJ1-4,TRBV29-1,few,TRBD1,CSVAPLQGNNEKLFF,TGCAGCGTTGCTCCCCTACAGGGGAATAATGAAAAACTGTTTTTT
TRBJ1-2,TRBV5-1,NA,TRBD1,CASSTGQGDYGYTF,TGCGCCAGCAGCACTGGACAGGGGGACTATGGCTACACCTTC
TRBJ1-1,TRBV27,few,NA,CASSAGILTEAFF,TGTGCCAGCAGTGCGGGGATTCTCACTGAAGCTTTCTTT
TRBJ2-5,TRBV7-2,NA,TRBD2,CASSLGFGRMIQETQYF,TGTGCCAGCAGCTTAGGGTTCGGGAGGATGATACAAGAGACCCAGTACTTC
TRBJ1-2,TRBV7-9,few,TRBD1,CASSRDRNYGYTF,TGTGCCAGCAGCCGGGACAGGAACTATGGCTACACCTTC
TRBJ2-5,TRBV2,NA,TRBD2,CASSRGAGGLGTQYF,TGTGCCAGCAGTCGTGGAGCGGGGGGGCTAGGAACCCAGTACTTC